A single count supports the clone carrying this T cell receptor beta chain. The antigen remains undetermined. This sample was included in a study of shared clonotypes between healthy human individuals. Profiled with immunoSEQ multiplex PCR; TCRdb holds only in-frame clones, not every one. The repertoire holds about 510,000 clones, with around 79% as singletons. Germline assignment: CDR1 SGDLS and CDR2 YYNGEE. The V segment lost 0 bases and the J segment 4 bases; nucleotides outside the gene matches: 5. The CDR3 runs to 16 residues. Study-wide results and limits: Sequencing depth was predicted to influence how clonotypes are shared among donors.

This receptor was taken from a woman between 35 and 50 years old in good health. Some clones in this sample may be carry-over from other donors' samples. The chain is built from TRBV9 and TRBJ2-1; 9 bases are a match to TRBD2. The specimen was PBMCs. CDR3 region: CASSVGLADYYNEQFF. The CDR3 region has the DNA TGTGCCAGCAGCGTAGGACTAGCGGACTATTACAATGAGCAGTTCTTC.